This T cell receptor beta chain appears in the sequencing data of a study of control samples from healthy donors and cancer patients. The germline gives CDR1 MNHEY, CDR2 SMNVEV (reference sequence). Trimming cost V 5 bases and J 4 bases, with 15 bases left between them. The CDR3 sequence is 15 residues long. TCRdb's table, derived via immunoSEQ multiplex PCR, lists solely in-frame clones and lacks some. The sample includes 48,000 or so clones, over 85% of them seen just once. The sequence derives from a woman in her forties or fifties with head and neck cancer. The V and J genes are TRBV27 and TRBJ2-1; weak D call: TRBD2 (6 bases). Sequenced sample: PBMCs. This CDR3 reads CASSPRASVYNEQFF. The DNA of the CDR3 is TGTGCCAGCAGTCCCCGGGCTAGCGTTTACAATGAGCAGTTCTTC.